This T cell receptor beta chain was observed in a study of T cell responses to AZD1222 COVID-19 vaccine. The protocol was immunoSEQ multiplex PCR, while the TCRdb copy is restricted to in-frame clones and leaves out a portion. The top ten hold under 2% of the sample, which has some 55,000 clones, more than 80% seen once. The V gene lost 2 bases and the J gene lost 2 bases, with 2 bases spanning the gap. The CDR3 contains 11 residues. Germline assignment: CDR1 SGHNT and CDR2 YYREEE (reference sequence). The clonotype was recovered from an adult in good health. The J gene is TRBJ2-7, the V gene TRBV5-4; D unresolved. Sequenced here: peripheral blood, sampled on day 0 of AZD1222 vaccination. Here the CDR3 DNA reads TGTGCCAGCAGCTTCGCCTACGAGCAGTACTTC. The encoded protein is CASSFAYEQYF.